This TCR beta chain comes out of a study of T cell responses to AZD1222 COVID-19 vaccine. Study-level points and caveats: Repertoires in all cases were sampled only once the peak T cell response had passed. Seropositive at baseline were only a handful of AZD1222 recipients. When two AZD1222 doses had been given, Spike-specific TCR breadth and depth rose.

The method was immunoSEQ multiplex PCR; TCRdb's version includes in-frame clones alone and lacks a portion of them. The table has about 140,000 clones, 85% to 90% seen once. As concerns this clone: Its antigen remains unknown.

Both about-4-week and about-12-week second-dose recipients were combined. The starting material was peripheral blood, obtained 28 days after the second AZD1222 dose. This receptor was taken from an adult who received the AZD1222 COVID-19 vaccine.

This chain's CDR3 is CASSFGTGGTDTQYF. CDR3 bases: TGTGCCAGCAGTTTCGGTACAGGGGGCACAGATACGCAGTATTTT. V gene TRBV5-4 combines with J gene TRBJ2-3; 7 bases are shared with TRBD1. CDR3 size: 15 residues. V lost 5 bases to trimming and J lost 1 base; unmatched junction nucleotides: 7. CDR1 is SGHNT, CDR2 YYREEE, per germline (reference sequence).